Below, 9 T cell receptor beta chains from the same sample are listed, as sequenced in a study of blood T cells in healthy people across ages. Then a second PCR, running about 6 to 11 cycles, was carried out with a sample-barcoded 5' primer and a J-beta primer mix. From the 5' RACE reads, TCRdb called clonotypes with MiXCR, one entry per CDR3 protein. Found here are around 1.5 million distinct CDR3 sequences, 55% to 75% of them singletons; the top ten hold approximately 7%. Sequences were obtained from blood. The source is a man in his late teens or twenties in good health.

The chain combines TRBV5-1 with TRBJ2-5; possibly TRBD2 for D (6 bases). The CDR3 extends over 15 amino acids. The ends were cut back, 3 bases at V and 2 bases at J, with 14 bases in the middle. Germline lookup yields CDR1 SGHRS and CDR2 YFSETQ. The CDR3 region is CASSSGAGLQETQYF. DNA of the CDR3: TGCGCCAGCAGCTCCGGGGCGGGGTTACAAGAGACCCAGTACTTC.

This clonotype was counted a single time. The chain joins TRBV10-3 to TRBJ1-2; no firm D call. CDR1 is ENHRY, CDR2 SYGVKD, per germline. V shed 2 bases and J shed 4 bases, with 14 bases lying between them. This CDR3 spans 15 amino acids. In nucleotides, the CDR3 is TGTGCCATCAGTGAGCCCTCTGACACCGGCTATGGCTACACCTTC. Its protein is CAISEPSDTGYGYTF.

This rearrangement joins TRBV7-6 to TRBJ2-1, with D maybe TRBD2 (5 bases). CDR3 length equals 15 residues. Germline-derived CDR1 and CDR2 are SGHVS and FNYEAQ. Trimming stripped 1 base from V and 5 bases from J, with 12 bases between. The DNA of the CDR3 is TGTGCCAGCAGCTTAGATTGGCTAGCCAACAATGAGCAGTTCTTC. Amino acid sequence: CASSLDWLANNEQFF.

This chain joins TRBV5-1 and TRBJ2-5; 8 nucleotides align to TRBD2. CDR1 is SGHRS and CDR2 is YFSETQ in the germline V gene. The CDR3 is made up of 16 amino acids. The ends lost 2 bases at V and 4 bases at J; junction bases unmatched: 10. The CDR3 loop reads CASSFYPGLGRETQYF. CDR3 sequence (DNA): TGCGCCAGCAGCTTCTACCCGGGACTAGGAAGAGAGACCCAGTACTTC.

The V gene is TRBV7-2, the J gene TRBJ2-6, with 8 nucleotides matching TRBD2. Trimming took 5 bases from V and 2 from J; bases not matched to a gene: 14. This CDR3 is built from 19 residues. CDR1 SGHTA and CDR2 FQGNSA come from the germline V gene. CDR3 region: CASSPRGAGAIAGANVLTF. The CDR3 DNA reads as TGTGCCAGCAGCCCGCGGGGGGCAGGGGCGATAGCTGGGGCCAACGTCCTGACTTTC.

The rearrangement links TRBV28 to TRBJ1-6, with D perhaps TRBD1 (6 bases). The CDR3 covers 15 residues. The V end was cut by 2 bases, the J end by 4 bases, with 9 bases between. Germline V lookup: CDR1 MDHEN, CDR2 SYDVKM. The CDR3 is CASSLGQNYNSPLHF. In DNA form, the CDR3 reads TGTGCCAGCAGTTTAGGACAGAATTATAATTCACCCCTCCACTTT.

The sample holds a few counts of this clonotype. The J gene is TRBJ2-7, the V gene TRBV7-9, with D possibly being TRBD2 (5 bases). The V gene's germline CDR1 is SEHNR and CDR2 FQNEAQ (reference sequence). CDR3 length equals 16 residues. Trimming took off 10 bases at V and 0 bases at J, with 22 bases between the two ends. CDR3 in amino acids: CAISSEEAFRSYEQYF. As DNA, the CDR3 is TGTGCCATCTCCTCTGAGGAGGCCTTTCGCTCCTACGAGCAGTACTTC.

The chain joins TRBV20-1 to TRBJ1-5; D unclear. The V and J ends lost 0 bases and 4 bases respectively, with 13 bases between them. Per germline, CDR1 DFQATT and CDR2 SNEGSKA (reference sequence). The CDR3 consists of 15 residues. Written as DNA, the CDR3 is TGCAGTGCTAGAGATGGGTCGGCACTAAATCAGCCCCAGCATTTT. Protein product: CSARDGSALNQPQHF.

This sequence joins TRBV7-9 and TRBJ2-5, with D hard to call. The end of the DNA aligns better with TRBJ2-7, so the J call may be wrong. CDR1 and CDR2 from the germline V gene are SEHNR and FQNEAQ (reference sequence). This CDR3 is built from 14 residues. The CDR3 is CASSAPRVPYEQYF. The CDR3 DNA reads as TGTGCCAGCAGCGCCCCAAGGGTTCCATACGAGCAGTACTTC.